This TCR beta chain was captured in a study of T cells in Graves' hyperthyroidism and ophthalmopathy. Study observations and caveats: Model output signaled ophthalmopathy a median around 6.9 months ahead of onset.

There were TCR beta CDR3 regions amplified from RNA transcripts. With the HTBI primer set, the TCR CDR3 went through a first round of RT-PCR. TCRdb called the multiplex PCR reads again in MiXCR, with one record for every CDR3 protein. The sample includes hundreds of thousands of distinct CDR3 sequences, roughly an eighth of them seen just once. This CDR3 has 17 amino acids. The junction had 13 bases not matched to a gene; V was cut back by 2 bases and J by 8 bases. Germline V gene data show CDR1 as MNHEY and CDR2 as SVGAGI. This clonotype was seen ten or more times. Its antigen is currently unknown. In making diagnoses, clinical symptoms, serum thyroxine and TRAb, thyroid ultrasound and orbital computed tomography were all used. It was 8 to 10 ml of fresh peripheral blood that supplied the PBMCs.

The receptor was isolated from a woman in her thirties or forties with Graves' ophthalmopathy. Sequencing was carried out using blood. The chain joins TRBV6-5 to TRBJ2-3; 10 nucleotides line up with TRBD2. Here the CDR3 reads CASSYGLAGDQRSTQYF. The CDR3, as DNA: TGTGCCAGCAGTTACGGGCTAGCGGGGGACCAGCGGAGTACGCAGTATTTT.